The clone carrying this T cell receptor (beta chain) was observed once. Its antigen is not known. Blood was drawn at the time of colonoscopy. This entry is derived from a study of pediatric ulcerative colitis. General study findings and limits: Repertoires came from total lymphocyte DNA, so rare subsets like regulatory T cells may be missed. Two rectal CDR3 clonotypes occurred in all ulcerative colitis patients.

Assay: immunoSEQ multiplex PCR; the TCRdb copy retains only in-frame clones and omits some. The sample has 45,000 to 75,000 clones, about 87% seen once. Sequenced sample: blood. This clonotype was obtained from a boy between 5 and 17 years old who was a control in a study of pediatric ulcerative colitis.

CDR3 sequence (DNA): TGTGCCAGCAGGAGGGGGGCTAGCGGGCGCCAAGAGACCCAGTACTTC. It codes for CASRRGASGRQETQYF. This chain links TRBV28 with TRBJ2-5, with 8 bases fitting TRBD2. Germline CDR1 reads MDHEN; CDR2 reads SYDVKM. V shed 6 bases and J 1 base; nucleotides not matched to a gene: 10. There are 16 residues in the CDR3.